The 8 T cell receptor beta chains given below trace back to one sample, sequenced in a study of cytomegalovirus exposure and HLA in healthy donors. PCR used 60 Vbeta primers and 13 Jbeta primers. The data were produced by immunoSEQ multiplex PCR, yet TCRdb's version contains in-frame clones alone and is incomplete. The repertoire includes fewer than 300,000 clones, roughly 90% of them detected once, and about 4% sits in the top ten. The source material was PBMCs. All receptors come from a man aged 35 to 55 in good health and CMV-seropositive.

V gene TRBV28 combines with J gene TRBJ2-3, with D perhaps matching TRBD1 (6 bases). Trimming removed 4 bases at V and 9 bases at J, with 11 bases between. CDR3 size: 12 residues. Germline V gene data show CDR1 as MDHEN and CDR2 as SYDVKM. The CDR3 DNA follows: TGTGCCAGCAGTTCACAGGGCGACACGCAGTATTTT. This codes for CASSSQGDTQYF.

The chain has TRBV28 and TRBJ1-5; no clear D gene. Germline V CDR1 and CDR2: MDHEN, SYDVKM. V was cut by 9 bases and J by 3 bases, with 9 bases left in between. This CDR3 spans 12 amino acids. The CDR3 DNA reads as TGTGCCAGTACAACGTTCAATCAGCCCCAGCATTTT. It specifies CASTTFNQPQHF.

Worth noting for this clone: Distinct nucleotide sequences in the sample also encode this CDR3. This rearrangement joins TRBV6-5 to TRBJ2-7, with 7 bases matching TRBD1. With V trimmed by 5 bases and J by 3 bases, 4 bases remained unmatched. CDR1 is MNHEY, CDR2 SVGAGI, per germline. The CDR3 totals 13 residues. The CDR3 DNA reads TGTGCCAGCAGTCGACAGGGAAACTACGAGCAGTACTTC. Protein sequence: CASSRQGNYEQYF.

The V and J genes are TRBV9 and TRBJ2-7; a possible D gene is TRBD2 (7 bases). Germline V gives CDR1 SGDLS, CDR2 YYNGEE. V dropped 3 bases and J dropped 3 bases, with 13 bases sitting between them. The CDR3 has 14 amino acids. The CDR3 bases are TGTGCCAGCAGCGAGGGGGGGAGCCACTACGAGCAGTACTTC. This codes for CASSEGGSHYEQYF.

The rearrangement uses TRBV18 and TRBJ2-7, with D possibly being TRBD2 (5 bases). This CDR3 spans 14 amino acids. V shed 0 bases and J shed 6 bases, with 12 bases lying between them. Germline CDR1 and CDR2: KGHSH and LQKENI. The CDR3 region has the DNA TGTGCCAGCTCACCACCGCTGGGAGCCGGCGAGCAGTACTTC. Protein sequence: CASSPPLGAGEQYF.

V usage is TRBV9 and J usage is TRBJ1-1; D is possibly TRBD1 (6 bases). The CDR3 is 14 residues long. V was clipped by 4 bases and J by 7 bases, with 17 bases between them. Germline CDR1 is SGDLS and CDR2 is YYNGEE. The CDR3 loop is CASSPTGLPDEAFF. The CDR3 DNA sequence: TGTGCCAGCAGCCCAACAGGGCTTCCCGATGAAGCTTTCTTT.

The rearrangement uses TRBV7-6 and TRBJ2-2; 9 bases match TRBD1. CDR3 length equals 15 residues. Germline V gives CDR1 SGHVS, CDR2 FNYEAQ. Trimming took 1 base from V and 6 from J; bases not matched to a gene: 3. The CDR3 nucleotides read TGTGCCAGCAGCTTAGAGGGACAGGGTCCCGGGGAGCTGTTTTTT. This codes for CASSLEGQGPGELFF.

The J gene is TRBJ2-7, the V gene TRBV7-9; tentative D call: TRBD2 (7 bases). Trimming cost V 3 bases and J 6 bases, with 12 bases left between them. The CDR3 is 13 residues long. Germline values: CDR1 SEHNR, CDR2 FQNEAQ (reference sequence). CDR3 sequence (DNA): TGTGCCAGCAGCTTCGGGGGGCCTGGCGAGCAGTACTTC. Translated: CASSFGGPGEQYF.